One TCR beta chain is described in this entry. TCRdb recomputed calls from the 5' RACE reads with MiXCR, one row per CDR3 protein. The data hold more than 1.5 million distinct CDR3 sequences, with under 35% observed a single time. This specimen comes from a study of identical twins. V was shortened by 3 bases and J by 9 bases, with 17 bases between the two germline ends. Germline V gene lookup returns CDR1 LNHDA and CDR2 SQIVND (reference sequence). This CDR3 has 14 amino acids. The rearrangement uses TRBV19 and TRBJ1-1; a weak D match, TRBD1 (6 bases). This clonotype originated in a newborn girl in good health. Sequenced material: cord blood. CDR3 protein: CASSIPDRREKAFF. For the CDR3, the DNA is TGTGCCAGTAGTATCCCGGACAGACGAGAAAAAGCTTTCTTT.